This is a list of T cell receptor beta chains from one sample in a study of blood T cell repertoires in COVID-19. Repertoires were generated with immunoSEQ multiplex PCR, while TCRdb's copy carries only in-frame clones and drops some. The data hold some 350,000 clones, with over 75% observed a single time. The material sequenced was PBMCs or T cells enriched from blood (not recorded which). Receptors were obtained from a man younger than 35 who had recovered from COVID-19. Each CDR3 is given with its conserved first and last residue. The D gene is left open where the match is weak. Size tells how often a clone was seen (once, few, many) or the class of an expanded clone, and some rows leave it out.

cdr3_length j_call d_call clone_size v_call cdr3_aa cdr3_nt
15 TRBJ2-5 NA NA TRBV6-5 CASSSGTGIRETQYF TGTGCCAGCAGTTCCGGTACAGGGATTAGAGAGACCCAGTACTTC
15 TRBJ2-7 NA NA TRBV6-5 CASSFVLEGVYEQYF TGTGCCAGCAGTTTTGTCCTCGAGGGAGTATACGAGCAGTACTTC
15 TRBJ2-4 NA NA TRBV5-1 CASSLAGLAKNIQYF TGCGCCAGCAGCTTGGCTGGGCTAGCCAAAAACATTCAGTACTTC
14 TRBJ2-3 TRBD1 NA TRBV7-3 CASSSQGGTDTQYF TGTGCCAGCAGCTCCCAGGGGGGCACAGATACGCAGTATTTT
15 TRBJ1-5 NA NA TRBV5-8 CASSLWETSNQPQHF TGTGCCAGCAGCTTATGGGAGACTAGCAATCAGCCCCAGCATTTT
14 TRBJ2-3 TRBD2 NA TRBV27 CASRTSGSVDTQYF TGTGCCAGCAGGACTAGCGGGAGTGTAGATACGCAGTATTTT
14 TRBJ2-3 TRBD2 NA TRBV2 CASSVGGGTDTQYF TGTGCCAGCAGTGTTGGGGGGGGCACAGATACGCAGTATTTT
18 TRBJ2-5 TRBD1 NA TRBV24-1 CATSGVGDRRVSQETQYF TGTGCCACCAGTGGAGTCGGGGACAGAAGGGTTTCACAAGAGACCCAGTACTTC
14 TRBJ2-2 NA once TRBV5-1 CASSLAQGSGELFF TGCGCCAGCAGCTTGGCCCAGGGTTCCGGGGAGCTGTTTTTT
13 TRBJ2-7 NA once TRBV5-7 CASSWGVRYEQYF TGTGCCAGCAGCTGGGGAGTTCGGTACGAGCAGTACTTC
15 TRBJ1-5 NA NA TRBV18 CASSLQQGENQPQHF TGTGCCAGCTCACTCCAACAGGGTGAAAATCAGCCCCAGCATTTT
11 TRBJ2-2 NA few TRBV3-1/TRBV3-2 CASSQSYGLFF TGTGCCAGCAGCCAGTCCTACGGGCTGTTTTTT
15 TRBJ2-1 TRBD2 once TRBV5-1 CASSTSGGVYNEQFF TGCGCCAGCAGCACTAGCGGGGGGGTTTACAATGAGCAGTTCTTC
14 TRBJ1-5 NA NA TRBV4-1 CASSQDVGGQPQHF TGCGCCAGCAGCCAAGATGTTGGCGGTCAGCCCCAGCATTTT
15 TRBJ2-1 TRBD2 NA TRBV6-5 CASSFGLAGGREQFF TGTGCCAGCAGTTTTGGACTAGCGGGAGGCCGTGAGCAGTTCTTC
16 TRBJ2-3 NA NA TRBV6-5 CASSYGRAPATDTQYF TGTGCCAGCAGTTACGGGCGGGCCCCAGCAACAGATACGCAGTATTTT
15 TRBJ1-2 NA NA TRBV2 CASSERQGTTYGYTF TGTGCCAGCAGTGAAAGGCAGGGGACTACCTATGGCTACACCTTC
15 TRBJ2-3 TRBD2 NA TRBV2 CASSRAGGLADTQYF TGTGCCAGCAGTCGGGCGGGGGGGCTGGCAGATACGCAGTATTTT
15 TRBJ1-2 NA NA TRBV4-2 CASRGGNPLPGGYTF TGTGCCAGCAGGGGGGGGAACCCGCTCCCGGGGGGCTACACCTTC
16 TRBJ1-1 TRBD1 NA TRBV3-1/TRBV3-2 CASSQGPGQGVREAFF TGTGCCAGCAGCCAAGGGCCGGGACAGGGGGTACGTGAAGCTTTCTTT
17 TRBJ1-5 TRBD1 NA TRBV18 CASSPSGTGFFRQPQHF TGTGCCAGCTCACCATCCGGGACAGGTTTTTTCAGACAGCCCCAGCATTTT
17 TRBJ2-1 TRBD1 NA TRBV19 CASRPGGLGGAYNEQFF TGTGCCAGTAGGCCAGGGGGCCTCGGCGGGGCCTACAATGAGCAGTTCTTC
15 TRBJ2-7 NA NA TRBV11-2 CASSLSWEKSYEQYF TGTGCCAGCAGCCTCTCGTGGGAGAAGAGCTACGAGCAGTACTTC
16 TRBJ2-1 TRBD2 NA TRBV19 CASSIDHWTSSNEQFF TGTGCCAGTAGTATAGATCACTGGACTAGCTCTAATGAGCAGTTCTTC
16 TRBJ2-2 TRBD2 NA TRBV19 CASSIWSSGSPGELFF TGTGCCAGTAGTATATGGTCTAGCGGGAGCCCCGGGGAGCTGTTTTTT
16 TRBJ2-2 TRBD2 NA TRBV7-6 CASSLEASGNTGELFF TGTGCCAGCAGCTTAGAGGCTAGCGGGAACACCGGGGAGCTGTTTTTT
11 TRBJ2-7 NA NA TRBV7-2 CASRETREQYF TGTGCCAGCAGGGAGACCCGCGAGCAGTACTTC
13 TRBJ2-5 NA NA TRBV6-1 CASSGRDQETQYF TGTGCCAGCAGTGGCCGGGACCAAGAGACCCAGTACTTC
15 TRBJ2-7 NA NA TRBV9 CASSVASVGGNEQYF TGTGCCAGCAGCGTAGCTAGTGTCGGGGGTAACGAGCAGTACTTC
15 TRBJ1-6 TRBD1 NA TRBV10-3 CAISDWDRSNSPLHF TGTGCCATCAGTGACTGGGACAGGAGCAATTCACCCCTCCACTTT
12 TRBJ1-5 NA NA TRBV29-1 CSVIAGEGPQHF TGCAGCGTTATAGCCGGGGAAGGGCCCCAGCATTTT
13 TRBJ2-5 TRBD2 NA TRBV10-3 CAISHERGGTQYF TGTGCCATCAGTCACGAGCGGGGGGGGACCCAGTACTTC
13 TRBJ2-7 NA few TRBV10-1 CASSSSSGHSLLF TGCGCCAGCAGTTCGAGCTCGGGACATTCCCTACTATTC
16 TRBJ2-1 TRBD2 NA TRBV7-3 CASSYHTGTSLNEQFF TGTGCCAGCAGCTATCACACCGGGACTAGCCTCAATGAGCAGTTCTTC
15 TRBJ1-2 NA NA TRBV10-1 CASSVFYNTNYGYTF TGCGCCAGCAGTGTGTTTTACAATACTAACTATGGCTACACCTTC
16 TRBJ2-3 TRBD1 once TRBV9 CASSLSRDRFTDTQYF TGTGCCAGCAGCCTCTCACGGGACAGGTTCACAGATACGCAGTATTTT
15 TRBJ2-2 NA NA TRBV7-2 CASSLFIGGALELFF TGTGCCAGCAGCTTGTTTATCGGTGGGGCCTTGGAGCTGTTTTTT
13 TRBJ2-3 NA NA TRBV28 CASSGDTTDTQYF TGTGCCAGCAGTGGGGACACCACAGATACGCAGTATTTT
14 TRBJ2-3 TRBD2 NA TRBV28 CASSLSGVPDTQYF TGTGCCAGCAGTTTAAGCGGGGTCCCAGATACGCAGTATTTT
14 TRBJ1-6 TRBD1 NA TRBV5-6 CASSFGQGDSPLHF TGTGCCAGCAGCTTCGGGCAGGGGGATTCACCCCTCCACTTT
13 TRBJ1-1 NA once TRBV6-4 CASSDGRGTEAFF TGTGCCAGCAGTGACGGCAGGGGCACTGAAGCTTTCTTT
12 TRBJ2-3 TRBD1 NA TRBV24-1 CATSDTGTGKYF TGTGCCACCAGTGATACAGGGACAGGGAAGTATTTT
15 TRBJ2-7 TRBD2 NA TRBV29-1 CSVLGAGGSSYEQYF TGCAGCGTCCTGGGGGCGGGGGGCAGCTCCTACGAGCAGTACTTC
13 TRBJ1-5 NA NA TRBV4-1 CASSRRDNQPQHF TGCGCCAGCAGTCGCAGGGACAATCAGCCCCAGCATTTT
13 TRBJ1-5 NA once TRBV2 CASIADSNQPQHF TGTGCCAGCATAGCAGATAGCAATCAGCCCCAGCATTTT
17 TRBJ2-7 NA NA TRBV24-1 CATSDPPQDSYTYEQYF TGTGCCACCAGTGACCCACCCCAGGACAGTTATACCTACGAGCAGTACTTC
13 TRBJ1-1 NA NA TRBV4-3 CASSSSVNTEAFF TGCGCCAGCAGCTCCTCAGTAAACACTGAAGCTTTCTTT
15 TRBJ2-1 TRBD2 NA TRBV9 CASSQTSGLHNEQFF TGTGCCAGCAGCCAGACTAGCGGGCTACACAATGAGCAGTTCTTC
13 TRBJ2-1 TRBD2 NA TRBV5-1 CASRRAGVDEQFF TGCGCCAGCAGGAGAGCGGGAGTGGATGAGCAGTTCTTC
15 TRBJ1-2 TRBD1 NA TRBV5-1 CASSSGQGSSYGYTF TGCGCCAGCAGCAGTGGACAGGGGAGCAGTTATGGCTACACCTTC
15 TRBJ2-3 NA NA TRBV5-1 CASSLVAGMTDTQYF TGCGCCAGCAGCTTGGTCGCAGGGATGACAGATACGCAGTATTTT
16 TRBJ2-1 NA NA TRBV18 CASSPGGIVGLNEQFF TGTGCCAGCTCACCAGGGGGCATAGTTGGGCTCAATGAGCAGTTCTTC
13 TRBJ1-2 NA once TRBV12-3/TRBV12-4 CASSPGQSYGYTF TGTGCCAGCAGTCCAGGACAGAGCTATGGCTACACCTTC
16 TRBJ2-2 TRBD2 NA TRBV3-1/TRBV3-2 CASSQELAGVGGELFF TGTGCCAGCAGCCAAGAACTAGCGGGAGTAGGGGGGGAGCTGTTTTTT
15 TRBJ1-5 TRBD1 NA TRBV28 CASRTGTGGNQPQHF TGTGCCAGCAGGACAGGGACAGGGGGCAATCAGCCCCAGCATTTT
14 TRBJ2-7 TRBD2 NA TRBV28 CASTSASGRDEQYF TGTGCCAGCACTTCTGCTAGCGGGAGGGACGAGCAGTACTTC
12 TRBJ1-5 NA NA TRBV12-3/TRBV12-4 CASTILSQPQHF TGTGCCAGCACCATCCTTAGTCAGCCCCAGCATTTT
14 TRBJ1-2 NA NA TRBV6-5 CASRSIYFNYGYTF TGTGCCAGCAGATCTATCTATTTTAACTATGGCTACACCTTC
15 TRBJ2-7 TRBD1 few TRBV27 CASSDSGTGVHEQYF TGTGCCAGCAGCGACTCCGGGACAGGGGTCCACGAGCAGTACTTC